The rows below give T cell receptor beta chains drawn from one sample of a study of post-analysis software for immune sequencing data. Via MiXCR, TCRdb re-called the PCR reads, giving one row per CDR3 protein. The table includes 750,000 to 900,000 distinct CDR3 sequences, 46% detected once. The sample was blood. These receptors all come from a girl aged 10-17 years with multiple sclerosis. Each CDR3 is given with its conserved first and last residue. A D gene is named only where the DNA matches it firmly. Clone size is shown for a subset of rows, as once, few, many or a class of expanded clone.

CDR3aa: CSLKGAPYGYTF
CDR3nt: TGCAGTCTTAAGGGGGCGCCCTATGGCTACACCTTC
abundance: -
d_gene: TRBD1
j_gene: TRBJ1-2
v_gene: TRBV20-1

CDR3aa: CASRGDSVDEQYF
CDR3nt: TGTGCCAGCAGGGGGGACAGCGTCGACGAGCAGTACTTC
abundance: -
d_gene: TRBD1
j_gene: TRBJ2-7
v_gene: TRBV12-3/TRBV12-4

CDR3aa: CATSDSRTGEEETQYF
CDR3nt: TGTGCCACCAGTGATTCCCGGACAGGGGAGGAAGAGACCCAGTACTTC
abundance: once
d_gene: TRBD1
j_gene: TRBJ2-5
v_gene: TRBV24-1

CDR3aa: CASSPVSVATSTDTQYF
CDR3nt: TGCGCCAGCAGCCCAGTAAGCGTTGCCACTAGCACAGATACGCAGTATTTT
abundance: -
d_gene: -
j_gene: TRBJ2-3
v_gene: TRBV4-1

CDR3aa: CASSSPAGVTEAFF
CDR3nt: TGTGCCAGCAGTTCCCCCGCAGGGGTAACTGAAGCTTTCTTT
abundance: few
d_gene: -
j_gene: TRBJ1-1
v_gene: TRBV6-5

CDR3aa: CASSHPERTDTQYF
CDR3nt: TGCGCCAGCAGCCATCCCGAGCGAACAGATACGCAGTATTTT
abundance: -
d_gene: -
j_gene: TRBJ2-3
v_gene: TRBV4-1

CDR3aa: CASSRPGAGHSSYEQYF
CDR3nt: TGTGCCAGCTCACGCCCAGGTGCAGGGCACAGCTCCTACGAGCAGTACTTC
abundance: few
d_gene: -
j_gene: TRBJ2-7
v_gene: TRBV18

CDR3aa: CASRDLGGAKQFF
CDR3nt: TGTGCCAGCAGAGACCTCGGCGGTGCGAAGCAGTTCTTC
abundance: -
d_gene: -
j_gene: TRBJ2-1
v_gene: TRBV28

CDR3aa: CASSPQAVGADTQYF
CDR3nt: TGTGCCAGCAGCCCCCAGGCGGTGGGGGCAGATACGCAGTATTTT
abundance: -
d_gene: -
j_gene: TRBJ2-3
v_gene: TRBV7-6

CDR3aa: CATSRKGGLKSTDTQYF
CDR3nt: TGTGCCACCAGCAGAAAGGGAGGGCTCAAAAGCACAGATACGCAGTATTTT
abundance: -
d_gene: TRBD2
j_gene: TRBJ2-3
v_gene: TRBV15

CDR3aa: CASSRTAPTNEKLFF
CDR3nt: TGTGCCAGCAGTCGGACGGCCCCAACTAATGAAAAACTGTTTTTT
abundance: -
d_gene: -
j_gene: TRBJ1-4
v_gene: TRBV12-3/TRBV12-4

CDR3aa: CASSSGEQYF
CDR3nt: TGTGCCAGCAGTTCGGGCGAGCAGTACTTC
abundance: few
d_gene: -
j_gene: TRBJ2-7
v_gene: TRBV28

CDR3aa: CASSSVSGSGYNEQFF
CDR3nt: TGCGCCAGCAGCTCAGTTAGCGGGAGCGGCTACAATGAGCAGTTCTTC
abundance: -
d_gene: TRBD2
j_gene: TRBJ2-1
v_gene: TRBV5-1

CDR3aa: CSASSRRTTNEKLFF
CDR3nt: TGCAGTGCTAGTTCCCGACGGACAACTAATGAAAAACTGTTTTTT
abundance: -
d_gene: -
j_gene: TRBJ1-4
v_gene: TRBV20-1

CDR3aa: CASSFTYNSPLHF
CDR3nt: TGCGCCAGCAGCTTCACCTATAATTCACCCCTCCACTTT
abundance: many
d_gene: -
j_gene: TRBJ1-6
v_gene: TRBV5-1

CDR3aa: CASSLPSRRATQYF
CDR3nt: TGTGCCAGCAGCTTACCTTCACGAAGGGCTACGCAGTATTTT
abundance: few
d_gene: -
j_gene: TRBJ2-3
v_gene: TRBV7-9

CDR3aa: CATRLAGADTQYF
CDR3nt: TGTGCCACCCGACTAGCGGGAGCAGATACGCAGTATTTT
abundance: many
d_gene: TRBD2
j_gene: TRBJ2-3
v_gene: TRBV10-3

CDR3aa: CASSEVSGRALEQYF
CDR3nt: TGTGCCAGCAGTGAAGTTAGCGGGAGGGCCCTCGAGCAGTACTTC
abundance: -
d_gene: TRBD2
j_gene: TRBJ2-7
v_gene: TRBV2

CDR3aa: CASSGTYSTYEQYF
CDR3nt: TGTGCCAGCAGTGGGACCTACTCCACCTACGAGCAGTACTTC
abundance: -
d_gene: -
j_gene: TRBJ2-7
v_gene: TRBV27

CDR3aa: CASSRETGYNEQFF
CDR3nt: TGTGCCAGCAGCCGCGAAACAGGGTACAATGAGCAGTTCTTC
abundance: few
d_gene: -
j_gene: TRBJ2-1
v_gene: TRBV25-1